This T cell receptor beta chain was found in a study of blood T cell repertoires in COVID-19. Study-level background: Samples representing acute and convalescent COVID-19 were sourced from the United States, Italy and Spain. Nucleic acid was either cDNA or gDNA, and it came from T cells, B-cell-depleted T cells, or PBMCs.

Germline loops: CDR1 GTSNPN, CDR2 SVGIG (reference sequence). J gave up 3 bases and V 4 bases, and 4 bases lay outside the gene matches. CDR3 length: 14 residues. Per the authors' pipeline: Amplified reference gene primers provided the basis for estimating nucleated cell counts. The protocol was immunoSEQ multiplex PCR, while the TCRdb copy is restricted to in-frame clones and leaves out a portion. That table gives V, J and clone size, and the DNA gave D and trimming. The sample consists of under 250,000 clones, 83% of them appearing once. The specimen was peripheral blood. The clonotype comes from a human donor in a cohort sampled during active COVID-19. The chain carries TRBV30 and TRBJ2-3; 10 bases map to TRBD1. The CDR3, as DNA: TGTGCCTGGACCGGGACAGGGGTGACAGATACGCAGTATTTT. It codes for CAWTGTGVTDTQYF.